Listed below are T cell receptor beta chains from one sample, sequenced in a study of cytomegalovirus exposure and HLA in healthy donors. The data were produced by immunoSEQ multiplex PCR, yet TCRdb's version contains in-frame clones alone and is incomplete. Found here are 200,000 or so clones, roughly 84% of them singletons; the top ten hold 0.2% to 0.3%. The sample comprised PBMCs. The source of these receptors is a boy under 18 in good health and CMV-seronegative. Each CDR3 is given with its conserved first and last residue. Fields, in order: clone size, V gene, D gene, J gene, CDR3 DNA, CDR3 protein. A D gene is named only where the DNA matches it firmly. Size is omitted from some rows. Given values are once, few, many or a class for expanded clones.

once	TRBV2	NA	TRBJ1-5	TGTGCCAGCCTGACAGCCCGCGATAGCAATCAGCCCCAGCATTTT	CASLTARDSNQPQHF
NA	TRBV7-6	NA	TRBJ2-7	TGTGCCAGCAGCGGGAGCCGGGCCCTAATTACGAGCGAGCAGTACTTC	CASSGSRALITSEQYF
NA	TRBV7-3	TRBD2	TRBJ2-7	TGTGCCAGCAGCTTAACCGCCCCGCTAGCGGGGGGCCGCTACGAGCAGTACTTC	CASSLTAPLAGGRYEQYF
NA	TRBV29-1	NA	TRBJ2-5	TGCAGCGTTGGAGGAAGGGGTGGAGAGACCCAGTACTTC	CSVGGRGGETQYF
NA	TRBV9	TRBD1	TRBJ1-2	TGTGCCAGCAGCGTACTGGGACAGGGAGGTGATGGCTACACCTTC	CASSVLGQGGDGYTF
NA	TRBV28	NA	TRBJ1-5	TGTGCCAGCAGTTTATGGACAGTTAGCAATCAGCCCCAGCATTTT	CASSLWTVSNQPQHF
NA	TRBV6-4	TRBD2	TRBJ2-1	TGTGCCAGCAGTTGGACTAGCCTCAATCACAATGAGCAGTTCTTC	CASSWTSLNHNEQFF
NA	TRBV15	NA	TRBJ2-2	TGTGCCACCAGCAGGGAACTAGCTTACACCGGGGAGCTGTTTTTT	CATSRELAYTGELFF
NA	TRBV13	TRBD2	TRBJ2-7	TGTGCCAGCAGCGAAACTAGCGGGAGTGTCAACGAGCAGTACTTC	CASSETSGSVNEQYF
NA	TRBV5-6	TRBD2	TRBJ2-1	TGTGCCAGCAGCTTTGAGATGACTAGCGGGAATCTCAATGAGCAGTTCTTC	CASSFEMTSGNLNEQFF
once	TRBV7-6	TRBD1	TRBJ2-5	TGTGCCAGCAGCTTAGGGACAGGGGTAGAGACCCAGTACTTC	CASSLGTGVETQYF
few	TRBV4-1	TRBD1	TRBJ2-5	TGCGCCAGCAGCCCGCGCGGGACAGGGAAAGAGACCCAGTACTTC	CASSPRGTGKETQYF
once	TRBV21-1	NA	TRBJ1-2	TGTGCCAGCAGCAAGGTAGACAGGGTTCGTAACTATGGCTACACCTTC	CASSKVDRVRNYGYTF
few	TRBV7-2	TRBD2	TRBJ2-7	TGTGCCAGCAGCGTAGCGGGGGCGATCTACGAGCAGTACTTC	CASSVAGAIYEQYF
NA	TRBV21-1	NA	TRBJ1-1	TGTGCCAGCACCCCGTGGCACAGGGGGTTGGACACTGAAGCTTTCTTT	CASTPWHRGLDTEAFF
NA	TRBV7-9	NA	TRBJ1-3	TGTGCCAGCAGCTTAGGGGAGAGCTCTGGAAACACCATATATTTT	CASSLGESSGNTIYF
NA	TRBV27	TRBD2	TRBJ2-5	TGTGCCAGCAGTCCGTCGACTAGCGGGAGGGCCAGAGAGACCCAGTACTTC	CASSPSTSGRARETQYF